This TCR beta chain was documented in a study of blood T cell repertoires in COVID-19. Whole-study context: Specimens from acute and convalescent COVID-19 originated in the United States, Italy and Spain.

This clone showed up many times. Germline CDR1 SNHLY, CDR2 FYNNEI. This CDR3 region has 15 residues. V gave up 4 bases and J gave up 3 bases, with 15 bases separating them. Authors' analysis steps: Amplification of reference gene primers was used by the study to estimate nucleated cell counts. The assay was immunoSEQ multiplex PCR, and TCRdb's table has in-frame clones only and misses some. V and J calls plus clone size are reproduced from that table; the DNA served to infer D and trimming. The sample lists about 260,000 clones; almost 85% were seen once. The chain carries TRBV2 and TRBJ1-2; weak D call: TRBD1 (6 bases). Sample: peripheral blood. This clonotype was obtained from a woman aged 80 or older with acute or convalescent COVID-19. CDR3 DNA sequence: TGTGCCAGCAGTGCAAGGGGGAATTTTGACTATGGCTACACCTTC. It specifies CASSARGNFDYGYTF.